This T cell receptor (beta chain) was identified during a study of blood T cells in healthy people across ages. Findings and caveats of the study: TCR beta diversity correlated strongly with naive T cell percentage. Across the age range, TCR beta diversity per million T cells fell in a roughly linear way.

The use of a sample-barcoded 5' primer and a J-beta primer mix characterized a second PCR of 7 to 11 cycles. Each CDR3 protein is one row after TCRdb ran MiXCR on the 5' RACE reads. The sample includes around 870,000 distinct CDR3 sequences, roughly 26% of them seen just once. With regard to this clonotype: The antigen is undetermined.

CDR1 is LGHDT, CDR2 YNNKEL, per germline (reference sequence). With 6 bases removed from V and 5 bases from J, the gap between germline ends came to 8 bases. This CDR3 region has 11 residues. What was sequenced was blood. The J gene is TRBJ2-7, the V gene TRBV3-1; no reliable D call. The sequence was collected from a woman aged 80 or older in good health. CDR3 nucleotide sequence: TGTGCCAGCAGAAGCAGACACGAGCAGTACTTC. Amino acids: CASRSRHEQYF.